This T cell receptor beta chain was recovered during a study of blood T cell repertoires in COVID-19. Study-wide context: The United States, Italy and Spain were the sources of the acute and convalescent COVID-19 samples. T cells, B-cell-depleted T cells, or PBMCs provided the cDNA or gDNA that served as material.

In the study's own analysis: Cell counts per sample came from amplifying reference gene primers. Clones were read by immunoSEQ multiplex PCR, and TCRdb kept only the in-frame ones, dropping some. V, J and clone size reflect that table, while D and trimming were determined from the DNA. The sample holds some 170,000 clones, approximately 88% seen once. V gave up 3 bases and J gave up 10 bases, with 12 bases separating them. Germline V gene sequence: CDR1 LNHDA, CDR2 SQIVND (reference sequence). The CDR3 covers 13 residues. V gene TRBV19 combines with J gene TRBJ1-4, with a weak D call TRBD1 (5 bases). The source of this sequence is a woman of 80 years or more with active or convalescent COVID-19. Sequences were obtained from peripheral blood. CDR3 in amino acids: CASSMDPRGKLFF. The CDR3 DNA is TGTGCCAGTAGTATGGACCCTAGGGGAAAACTGTTTTTT.